This is a list of T cell receptor beta chains from one sample in a study of blood T cell repertoires in COVID-19. Sequencing used immunoSEQ multiplex PCR; TCRdb keeps in-frame clones, though not all of them. Here the sample spans fewer than 350,000 clones, about 86% being singletons. Material for sequencing was peripheral blood. These receptors were obtained from a woman in her sixties with active or convalescent COVID-19. Each CDR3 is given with its conserved first and last residue. The D gene is left open where the match is weak. Clone size is given for some rows only: seen once, a few or many times, or a class if the clone is expanded.

v_call	clone_size	j_call	d_call	cdr3_aa	cdr3_nt
TRBV7-9	NA	TRBJ1-1	TRBD1	CASSLQGQGGTEAFF	TGTGCCAGCAGCTTACAAGGACAGGGAGGCACTGAAGCTTTCTTT
TRBV2	once	TRBJ2-1	NA	CASNPTGERKLSSYNEQFF	TGTGCCAGCAACCCTACCGGGGAACGAAAGCTTAGCTCCTACAATGAGCAGTTCTTC
TRBV6-6	NA	TRBJ1-4	TRBD1	CASSSGQGDNEKLFF	TGTGCCAGCAGTTCGGGACAGGGAGATAATGAAAAACTGTTTTTT
TRBV7-8	NA	TRBJ1-2	NA	CASSLSQDYGYTF	TGTGCCAGCAGCTTAAGTCAGGACTATGGCTACACCTTC
TRBV6-5	few	TRBJ2-7	NA	CASSYSQGGVHEQYF	TGTGCCAGCAGTTACTCACAGGGTGGGGTCCACGAGCAGTACTTC
TRBV27	NA	TRBJ1-1	TRBD1	CASSSPTGRYTEAFF	TGTGCCAGCAGTTCCCCGACAGGGCGTTACACTGAAGCTTTCTTT
TRBV7-9	NA	TRBJ1-3	NA	CASSLIPRDIGNTIYF	TGTGCCAGCAGCTTAATCCCCCGGGACATAGGAAACACCATATATTTT
TRBV2	NA	TRBJ1-6	TRBD1	CASSEARDRLFSPLHF	TGTGCCAGCAGTGAAGCCCGGGACAGATTATTTTCACCCCTCCACTTT
TRBV5-6	NA	TRBJ2-4	TRBD1	CASSLGQGIVAKNIQYF	TGTGCCAGCAGCTTGGGACAGGGGATCGTAGCCAAAAACATTCAGTACTTC
TRBV9	NA	TRBJ2-1	TRBD1	CASSQQGYNEQFF	TGTGCCAGCAGCCAACAGGGGTACAATGAGCAGTTCTTC
TRBV10-3	NA	TRBJ2-6	NA	CAISDGAGANVLTF	TGTGCCATCAGTGATGGAGCTGGGGCCAACGTCCTGACTTTC
TRBV19	NA	TRBJ2-7	TRBD1	CASSIASGTVPYEQYF	TGTGCCAGTAGTATAGCCTCCGGGACAGTTCCGTACGAGCAGTACTTC
TRBV5-1	NA	TRBJ2-1	TRBD2	CASSPRTSGGPGDEQFF	TGCGCCAGCAGCCCCCGGACTAGCGGGGGCCCAGGGGATGAGCAGTTCTTC
TRBV3-1/TRBV3-2	few	TRBJ2-3	TRBD2	CASSQVSSGGADTQYF	TGTGCCAGCAGCCAAGTCTCTAGCGGGGGGGCTGATACGCAGTATTTT
TRBV6-5	NA	TRBJ1-3	NA	CASSYSWGARGNTIYF	TGTGCCAGCAGTTACTCGTGGGGCGCGAGAGGAAACACCATATATTTT
TRBV7-3	NA	TRBJ2-2	TRBD2	CASSSAGGLNTGELFF	TGTGCCAGCAGCTCCGCGGGGGGACTAAACACCGGGGAGCTGTTTTTT
TRBV19	NA	TRBJ1-6	NA	CASSFTGPYNSPLHF	TGTGCCAGTAGTTTTACAGGACCCTATAATTCACCCCTCCACTTT
TRBV4-1	NA	TRBJ1-1	NA	CASSQAVGEGTEAFF	TGCGCCAGCAGCCAAGCGGTGGGGGAGGGGACTGAAGCTTTCTTT
TRBV18	NA	TRBJ2-7	TRBD1	CASSPPGTGGIYSYEQYF	TGTGCCAGCTCACCGCCCGGGACAGGGGGCATCTACTCCTACGAGCAGTACTTC
TRBV19	NA	TRBJ2-1	TRBD1	CASSPTGSRTGPYNEQFF	TGTGCCAGTAGTCCCACGGGGTCCCGGACAGGGCCCTACAATGAGCAGTTCTTC
TRBV6-2/TRBV6-3	NA	TRBJ2-7	TRBD1	CASSYERTGGEYGKGEQYF	TGTGCCAGCAGTTACGAAAGGACAGGGGGCGAATACGGAAAGGGCGAGCAGTACTTC
TRBV27	NA	TRBJ2-7	TRBD2	CASSTFALLSGPGGYEQYF	TGTGCCAGCAGCACATTTGCCCTCCTGTCGGGGCCGGGGGGCTACGAGCAGTACTTC
TRBV13	once	TRBJ2-1	NA	CASSSLLANYNEQFF	TGTGCCAGCAGCTCCCTCTTAGCGAACTACAATGAGCAGTTCTTC
TRBV7-3	few	TRBJ2-3	TRBD2	CASSSMTSGGPDTQYF	TGTGCCAGCAGCTCAATGACTAGCGGGGGGCCAGATACGCAGTATTTT
TRBV11-2	NA	TRBJ2-5	TRBD1	CASSRSKTGDETQYF	TGTGCCAGCAGCCGCTCTAAGACAGGGGATGAGACCCAGTACTTC
TRBV12-5	NA	TRBJ1-2	TRBD1	CASVIGGQSSATF	TGTGCTAGTGTCATTGGGGGACAGAGCTCGGCCACCTTC
TRBV4-2	NA	TRBJ2-2	NA	CASSQDRTNTGELFF	TGTGCCAGCAGCCAAGATAGGACAAACACCGGGGAGCTGTTTTTT
TRBV28	NA	TRBJ1-3	TRBD1	CASSWDRGMSGNTIYF	TGTGCCAGCAGTTGGGACAGGGGGATGTCTGGAAACACCATATATTTT
TRBV28	NA	TRBJ2-1	TRBD2	CASSLLLAGGSGKEQFF	TGTGCCAGCAGTTTACTACTAGCGGGGGGCTCCGGGAAGGAGCAGTTCTTC
TRBV5-4	NA	TRBJ1-6	NA	CASTLVIGGASYNSPLHF	TGTGCCAGCACCTTGGTGATTGGGGGGGCTTCCTATAATTCACCCCTCCACTTT
TRBV3-1/TRBV3-2	NA	TRBJ2-3	NA	CASRPSGTDTQYF	TGTGCCAGCAGACCATCAGGGACAGATACGCAGTATTTT
TRBV3-1/TRBV3-2	NA	TRBJ2-2	TRBD1	CASSDYRGRTGELFF	TGTGCCAGCAGCGATTACAGGGGCCGGACCGGGGAGCTGTTTTTT